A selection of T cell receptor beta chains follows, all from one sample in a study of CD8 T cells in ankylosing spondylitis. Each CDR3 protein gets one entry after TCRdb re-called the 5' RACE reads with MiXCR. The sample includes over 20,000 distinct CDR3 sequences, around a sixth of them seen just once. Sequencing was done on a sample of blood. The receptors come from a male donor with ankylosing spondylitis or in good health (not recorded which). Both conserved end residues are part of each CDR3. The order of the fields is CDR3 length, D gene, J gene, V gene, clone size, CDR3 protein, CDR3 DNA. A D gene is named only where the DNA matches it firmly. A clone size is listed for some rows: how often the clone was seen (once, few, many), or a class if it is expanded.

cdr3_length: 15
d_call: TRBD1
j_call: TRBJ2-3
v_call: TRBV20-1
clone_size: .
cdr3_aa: CSARAGTGRWGTQYF
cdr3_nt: TGCAGTGCTAGAGCGGGGACAGGGCGGTGGGGTACGCAGTATTTT

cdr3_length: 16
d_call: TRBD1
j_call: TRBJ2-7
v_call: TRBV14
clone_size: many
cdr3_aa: CASSQVIGQGLYEQYF
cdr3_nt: TGTGCCAGCAGCCAAGTTATAGGACAGGGTCTCTACGAGCAGTACTTC

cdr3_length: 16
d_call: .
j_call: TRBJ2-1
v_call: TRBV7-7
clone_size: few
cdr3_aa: CASSPRLGEGVNEQFF
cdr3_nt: TGTGCCAGCAGCCCCCGGTTGGGAGAGGGAGTCAATGAGCAGTTCTTC

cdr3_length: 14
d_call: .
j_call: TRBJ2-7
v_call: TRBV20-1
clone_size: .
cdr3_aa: CSAEAGTPTYEQYF
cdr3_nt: TGCAGTGCTGAGGCCGGGACGCCCACCTACGAGCAGTACTTC

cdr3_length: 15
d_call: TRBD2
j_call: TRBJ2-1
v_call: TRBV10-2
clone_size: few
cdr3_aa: CASSEGLAGENEQFF
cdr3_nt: TGCGCCAGCAGTGAAGGACTAGCGGGAGAAAATGAGCAGTTCTTC

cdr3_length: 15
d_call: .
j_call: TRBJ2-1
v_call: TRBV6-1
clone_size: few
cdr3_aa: CASSERGPPYNEQFF
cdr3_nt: TGTGCCAGCAGTGAAAGGGGTCCGCCCTACAATGAGCAGTTCTTC

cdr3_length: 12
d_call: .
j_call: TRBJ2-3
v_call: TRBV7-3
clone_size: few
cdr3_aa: CASSQAGEAQYF
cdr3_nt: TGTGCCAGCAGCCAAGCAGGGGAGGCGCAGTATTTT

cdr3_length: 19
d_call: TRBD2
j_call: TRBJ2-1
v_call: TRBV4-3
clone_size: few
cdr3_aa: CASSQDSITSGRAWDEQFF
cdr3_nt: TGCGCCAGCAGCCAAGATTCGATTACTAGCGGGAGGGCCTGGGATGAGCAGTTCTTC

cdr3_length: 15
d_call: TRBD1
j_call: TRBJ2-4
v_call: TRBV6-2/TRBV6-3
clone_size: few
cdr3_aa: CASSTTGSFRNIQYF
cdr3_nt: TGTGCCAGCAGTACGACAGGGAGCTTCAGGAACATTCAGTACTTC

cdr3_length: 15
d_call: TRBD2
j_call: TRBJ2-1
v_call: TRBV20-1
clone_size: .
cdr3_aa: CSAVTSTQGNNEQFF
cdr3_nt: TGCAGTGCTGTGACTAGCACCCAAGGGAACAATGAGCAGTTCTTC

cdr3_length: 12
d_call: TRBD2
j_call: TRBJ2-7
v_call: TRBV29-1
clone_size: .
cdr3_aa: CSVQITGGEQYF
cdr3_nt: TGCAGCGTTCAAATTACGGGGGGCGAGCAGTACTTC